This T cell receptor (beta chain) was identified in a study of cytomegalovirus exposure and HLA in healthy donors. Study-level results: When a later analysis compared HLA-associated TCR beta chains with equally common others, the HLA-associated chains turned out to be more clonally expanded and to have lower generation probabilities. A missense variant in DCLRE1C was later tied to TCR beta V- and J-gene trimming. Beyond CMV serostatus, there was no information to go on about immune exposure. Per published reports, the classifier diagnosed cytomegalovirus status with high specificity and sensitivity.

To note about this clone: Its target is unknown.

The PCR was carried out with 60 Vbeta primers and 13 Jbeta primers. The table came from immunoSEQ multiplex PCR; TCRdb's copy has only in-frame clones and leaves some out. The profile shows about 170,000 clones, about 75% of them singletons. Sequences were obtained from PBMCs. The clonotype was recovered from a female donor in good health and CMV-seronegative.

The CDR3 region is CASSQDASDAYEQYF. In DNA form, the CDR3 reads TGCGCCAGCAGCCAAGATGCGAGCGACGCCTACGAGCAGTACTTC. The J gene is TRBJ2-7, the V gene TRBV4-1; D ambiguous. The CDR3 spans 15 residues. V was clipped by 0 bases and J by 2 bases, with 11 bases between them. The V gene's germline CDR1 is MGHRA and CDR2 YSYEKL.